This T cell receptor beta chain was sequenced in a study of CD8+ T cells in alopecia areata. Study context: Treated patients swallowed 5 to 10 mg of oral tofacitinib twice daily.

Sorting of CD4+ and CD8+ T cells was performed on PBMCs. Per germline, CDR1 MGHRA and CDR2 YSYEKL. V was clipped by 0 bases and J by 7 bases; unmatched bases: 6. The CDR3 runs 15 residues. Of note for this clone: Its antigen remains unidentified.

Investigators isolated RNA and reverse transcribed it into cDNA to act as the sequencing template. TCRdb keeps only in-frame clones here, not all; method: immunoSEQ multiplex PCR. The sample has 65,000 to 70,000 clones; 60% are singletons. Study-wide findings and caveats: Possibly because of HLA-related factors, TCR sharing was less clear across patients than in mice. Normal scalp had lower clonality than lesional scalp, with alopecia totalis/universalis lesions showing this most strongly.

This receptor was taken from a human donor with alopecia areata. Sample: CD8+ T cells sorted from blood, taken at week 0. The chain couples TRBV4-1 to TRBJ2-7; 10 nucleotides match TRBD2. The CDR3 DNA follows: TGCGCCAGCAGCCAAGATCCTAGCGGGAGATTTGAGCAGTACTTC. Protein product: CASSQDPSGRFEQYF.